Following are 18 T cell receptor beta chains from one sample sequenced in a study of blood T cell repertoires in COVID-19. TCRdb's copy holds only in-frame clones and misses some; the assay was immunoSEQ multiplex PCR. Of more than 110,000 clones in the sample, 79% are singletons; the top ten hold 3.5% to 4.5%. Sequencing was done on a sample of peripheral blood. These receptors originate from a man aged 60-69 years with acute or convalescent COVID-19.

The chain links TRBV25-1 to TRBJ1-1; TRBD1 might be the D (5 bases). This CDR3 has 14 residues. Germline lookup yields CDR1 MGHDK and CDR2 SYGVNS. The V gene lost 2 bases and the J gene lost 5 bases, with 12 bases spanning the gap. As DNA, the CDR3 is TGTGCCAGCAGTGAACAGGGCAAGGGGACTGAAGCTTTCTTT. Its translation: CASSEQGKGTEAFF.

This chain joins TRBV7-9 and TRBJ1-1; no definite D call. The germline V and J ends were trimmed by 5 bases and 7 bases, with 11 bases remaining between them. The CDR3 is made up of 12 amino acids. Looked up from germline, CDR1 is SEHNR and CDR2 is FQNEAQ (reference sequence). CDR3 in DNA: TGTGCCAGCAGCCTCAGCGGGTTTGAAGCTTTCTTT. Translated, it gives CASSLSGFEAFF.

CDR3 amino acids: CASSPDRRPSGNTIYF. CDR3 sequence (DNA): TGTGCCAGCAGCCCTGACAGGCGCCCCTCTGGAAACACCATATATTTT. The chain carries TRBV2 and TRBJ1-3, with D possibly TRBD1 on 6 matching bases. The CDR3 covers 16 residues. CDR1 SNHLY and CDR2 FYNNEI come from the germline V gene. Between the trimmed V and J ends, which lost 6 bases and 0 bases, there was a span of 15 bases.

This rearrangement joins TRBV30 to TRBJ2-7, with D uncertain. Trimming shortened V by 8 bases and J by 1 base, and 15 bases separated the two germline ends. Germline CDR1 is GTSNPN and CDR2 is SVGIG (reference sequence). The CDR3 has 13 residues. The CDR3 nucleotides read TGTGCCGGTCTCCCACCTAATTCCTACGAGCAGTACTTC. Translation: CAGLPPNSYEQYF.

The chain recombines TRBV9 with TRBJ1-1; weak D call: TRBD1 (6 bases). The ends were cut back, 4 bases at V and 1 base at J, with 17 bases in the middle. CDR3 length: 16 residues. CDR1 is SGDLS and CDR2 is YYNGEE in the germline V gene. CDR3 coding DNA: TGTGCCAGCAGCCTAGGGGCGGGGGCCGGGAACACTGAAGCTTTCTTT. It translates to CASSLGAGAGNTEAFF.

The chain combines TRBV6-5 with TRBJ1-2, with D perhaps matching TRBD1 (5 bases). The CDR3 has 14 amino acids. Trimming stripped 6 bases from V and 4 bases from J, with 15 bases between. Germline lookup yields CDR1 MNHEY and CDR2 SVGAGI. The CDR3 loop is CASRGGGNSYGYTF. In DNA form, the CDR3 reads TGTGCCAGCAGGGGGGGAGGGAATAGCTATGGCTACACCTTC.

The chain uses TRBV21-1 and TRBJ2-1; the table's D gene call, TRBD2, was not cross checked with the DNA. TRBV21-1 is classified as a pseudogene. The CDR3 is made up of 18 amino acids. The CDR3 bases are TGTGCCAGCAGCAAACCCGCGACTAGCGGGAGTTGGGGCAATGAGCAGTTCTTC. This gives the protein CASSKPATSGSWGNEQFF.

J is TRBJ2-1 and V is TRBV15, with TRBD1 as a possible D gene (5 bases). Germline assignment: CDR1 LNHNV and CDR2 YYDKDF (reference sequence). Trimming left V 1 base short and J 0 bases short, with 13 bases between. There are 17 residues in the CDR3. For the CDR3, the DNA is TGTGCCACCAGCAGAGTCATCTCTAGGGGCTCCTACAATGAGCAGTTCTTC. Its translation is CATSRVISRGSYNEQFF.

On this clone itself: Compared with germline, one end of the junction differs, possibly owing to a read error. This chain joins TRBV4-3 and TRBJ2-2, with TRBD1 identical over 8 bases. The CDR3 sequence is 15 residues long. The germline gives CDR1 LGHNA, CDR2 YSLEER. CDR3 coding DNA: TGCGCCAGCAGCAAAGACAGGGGCCCCACCGGGGAGCTGTTTTTT. Its translation is CASSKDRGPTGELFF.

The CDR3 DNA is TGTGCCAGCAGTACCCGACAGGGGGCAGGGGAGACCCAGTACTTC. It is translated as CASSTRQGAGETQYF. The chain is built from TRBV28 and TRBJ2-5; 10 positions match TRBD1. Germline CDR1 reads MDHEN; CDR2 reads SYDVKM. The CDR3 contains 15 residues. After removal of 5 bases from V and 5 bases from J, the junction contained 8 bases not matched to a gene.

V and J are TRBV25-1 and TRBJ1-3; D not resolved. The CDR3 runs 16 residues. CDR1 is MGHDK and CDR2 is SYGVNS in the germline V gene. Deletions cut 2 bases from V and 0 bases from J, with 11 bases between. CDR3 protein: CASSEPNSLSGNTIYF. The CDR3 nucleotides read TGTGCCAGCAGTGAACCCAACTCTCTCTCTGGAAACACCATATATTTT.

The rearrangement links TRBV5-1 to TRBJ1-1; D perhaps matches TRBD1 (5 bases). Germline loops: CDR1 SGHRS, CDR2 YFSETQ. Between the trimmed V and J ends, which lost 5 bases and 4 bases, there was a span of 15 bases. This CDR3 region has 14 residues. The DNA for the CDR3 is TGCGCCAGCAGGCAGGGTGGCGGGGTCACTGAAGCTTTCTTT. Translating it yields CASRQGGGVTEAFF.

This sequence joins TRBV7-9 and TRBJ2-2; TRBD2 agrees at 9 bases. The CDR3 runs to 17 residues. Germline V gives CDR1 SEHNR, CDR2 FQNEAQ (reference sequence). CDR3 coding DNA: TGTGTCAATGGGCCCGCCTATAGCGGGAGTTCGGCCGGGGAGCTGTTTTTT. Protein sequence: CVNGPAYSGSSAGELFF. Full variable domain (missing parts from reference TRBV7-9 and TRBJ2-2): DTGVSQNPRHKITKRGQNVTFRCDPISEHNRLYWYRQTLGQGPEFLTYFQNEAQLEKSRLLSDRFSAERPKGSFSTLEIQRTEQGDSAMYLCVNGPAYSGSSAGELFFGEGSRLTVL.

CDR3 loop: CSAARVGTQYF. CDR3 DNA sequence: TGCAGTGCCGCTCGAGTTGGTACGCAGTATTTT. The rearrangement uses TRBV20-1 and TRBJ2-3; D gene uncertain. V shed 6 bases and J shed 8 bases, with 12 bases lying between them. Per the germline V gene, CDR1 is DFQATT and CDR2 is SNEGSKA (reference sequence). There are 11 residues in the CDR3.

The chain joins TRBV18 to TRBJ2-5; 7 bases match TRBD1. CDR1 is KGHSH, CDR2 LQKENI, per germline. V was clipped by 4 bases and J by 2 bases; unmatched bases: 4. The CDR3 extends over 14 amino acids. CDR3 sequence (DNA): TGTGCCAGCTCACTCCGACAGGGTCAAGAGACCCAGTACTTC. As protein: CASSLRQGQETQYF. Full variable domain (rest looked up from reference TRBV18 and TRBJ2-5): NAGVMQNPRHLVRRRGQEARLRCSPMKGHSHVYWYRQLPEEGLKFMVYLQKENIIDESGMPKERFSAEFPKEGPSILRIQQVVRGDSAAYFCASSLRQGQETQYFGPGTRLLVL.

J is TRBJ2-1 and V is TRBV27; TRBD2 matches 9 bases. This CDR3 spans 16 amino acids. The germline V gene has CDR1 MNHEY and CDR2 SMNVEV (reference sequence). The V and J ends lost 7 bases and 7 bases, in that order; junction bases with no gene match: 14. The CDR3 reads CASTPTAGLAGNEQFF. DNA of the CDR3: TGTGCCAGCACTCCAACAGCGGGACTAGCCGGTAATGAGCAGTTCTTC.

The V and J genes are TRBV6-5 and TRBJ2-4; 7 nucleotides line up with TRBD1. The ends lost 0 bases at V and 10 bases at J; junction bases unmatched: 6. CDR1 is MNHEY and CDR2 is SVGAGI in the germline V gene. The CDR3 is 14 residues long. CDR3 sequence: CASSYSLGQDIQYF. DNA of the CDR3: TGTGCCAGCAGTTACTCACTCGGACAGGATATTCAGTACTTC.

This sequence joins TRBV6-1 and TRBJ1-5; 9 bases agree with TRBD1. Germline-derived CDR1 and CDR2 are MNHNS and SASEGT. The CDR3 loop spans 16 amino acids. V trimming: 4 bases; J trimming: 4 bases; junction bases outside the gene matches: 8. The CDR3 sequence: CASSGYRGPGNQPQHF. The CDR3 bases are TGTGCCAGCAGTGGCTACAGGGGGCCTGGAAATCAGCCCCAGCATTTT.